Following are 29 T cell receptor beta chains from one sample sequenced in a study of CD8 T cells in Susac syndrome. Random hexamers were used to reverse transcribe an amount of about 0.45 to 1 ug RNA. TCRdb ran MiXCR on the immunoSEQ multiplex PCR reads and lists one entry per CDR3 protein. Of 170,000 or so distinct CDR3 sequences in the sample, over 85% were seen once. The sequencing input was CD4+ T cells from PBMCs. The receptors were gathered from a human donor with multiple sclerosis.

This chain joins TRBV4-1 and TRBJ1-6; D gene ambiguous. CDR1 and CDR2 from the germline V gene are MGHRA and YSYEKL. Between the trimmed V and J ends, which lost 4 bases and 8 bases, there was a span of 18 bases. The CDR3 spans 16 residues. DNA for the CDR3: TGCGCCAGCAGCCGCGAGGCAGGAGTTAGTGATTCACCCCTCCACTTT. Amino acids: CASSREAGVSDSPLHF.

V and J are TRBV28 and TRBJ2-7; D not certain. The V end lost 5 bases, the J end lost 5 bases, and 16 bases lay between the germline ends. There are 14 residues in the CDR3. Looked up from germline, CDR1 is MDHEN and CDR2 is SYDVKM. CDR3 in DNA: TGTGCCAGCAGTCAACTGGAAAGGGATCACGAGCAGTACTTC. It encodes CASSQLERDHEQYF. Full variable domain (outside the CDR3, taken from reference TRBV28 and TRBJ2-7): DVKVTQSSRYLVKRTGEKVFLECVQDMDHENMFWYRQDPGLGLRLIYFSYDVKMKEKGDIPEGYSVSREKKERFSLILESASTNQTSMYLCASSQLERDHEQYFGPGTRLTVT.

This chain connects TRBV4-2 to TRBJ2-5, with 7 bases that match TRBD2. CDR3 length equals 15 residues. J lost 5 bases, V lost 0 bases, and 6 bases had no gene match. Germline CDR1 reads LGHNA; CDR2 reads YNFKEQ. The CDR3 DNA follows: TGTGCCAGCAGCCAAGATACGCGGGGGAGGGAGACCCAGTACTTC. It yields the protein CASSQDTRGRETQYF.

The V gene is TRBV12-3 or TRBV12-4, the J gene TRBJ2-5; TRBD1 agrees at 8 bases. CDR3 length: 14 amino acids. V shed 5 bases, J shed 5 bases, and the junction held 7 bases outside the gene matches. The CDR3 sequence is CASSPRTGLETQYF. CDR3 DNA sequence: TGTGCCAGCAGTCCAAGGACAGGGTTGGAGACCCAGTACTTC.

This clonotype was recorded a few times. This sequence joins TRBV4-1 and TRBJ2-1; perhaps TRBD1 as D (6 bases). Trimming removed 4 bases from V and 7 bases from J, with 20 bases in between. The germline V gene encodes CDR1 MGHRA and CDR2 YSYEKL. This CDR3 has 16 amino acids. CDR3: CASSLIFRDTRNEQFF. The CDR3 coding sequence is TGCGCCAGCAGCCTGATATTTCGGGACACCCGTAATGAGCAGTTCTTC.

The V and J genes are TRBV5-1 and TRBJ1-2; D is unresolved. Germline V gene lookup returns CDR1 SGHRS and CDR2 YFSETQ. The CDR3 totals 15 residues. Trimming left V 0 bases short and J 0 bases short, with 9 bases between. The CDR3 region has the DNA TGCGCCAGCAGCTTGGGCCAGGAAACTAACTATGGCTACACCTTC. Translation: CASSLGQETNYGYTF.

The chain's CDR3 is CASSLEDGYTDTQYF. The CDR3 region has the DNA TGTGCCAGCAGCTTAGAGGACGGATACACAGATACGCAGTATTTT. This sequence joins TRBV7-2 and TRBJ2-3; D gene uncertain. V lost 1 base to trimming and J lost 2 bases, with 10 bases between them. The CDR3 has 15 amino acids. In germline, CDR1 is SGHTA, CDR2 FQGNSA.

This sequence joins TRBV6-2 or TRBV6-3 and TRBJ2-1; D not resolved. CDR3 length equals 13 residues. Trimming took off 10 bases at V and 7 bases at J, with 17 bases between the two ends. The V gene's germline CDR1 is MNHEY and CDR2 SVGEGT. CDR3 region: CATLGFYGNEQFF. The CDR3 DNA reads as TGTGCCACCCTAGGATTTTACGGAAATGAGCAGTTCTTC.

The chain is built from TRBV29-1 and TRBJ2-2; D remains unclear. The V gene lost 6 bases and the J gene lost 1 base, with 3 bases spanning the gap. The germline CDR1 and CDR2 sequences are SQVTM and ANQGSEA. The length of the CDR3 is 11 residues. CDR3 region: CSVKNTGELFF. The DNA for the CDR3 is TGCAGCGTCAAGAACACCGGGGAGCTGTTTTTT.

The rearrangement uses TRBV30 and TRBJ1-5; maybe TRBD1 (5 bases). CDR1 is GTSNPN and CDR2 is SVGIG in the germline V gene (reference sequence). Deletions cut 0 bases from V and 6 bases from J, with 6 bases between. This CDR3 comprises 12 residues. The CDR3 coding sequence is TGTGCCTGGAGTGTAGGGGTTCAGCCCCAGCATTTT. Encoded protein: CAWSVGVQPQHF.

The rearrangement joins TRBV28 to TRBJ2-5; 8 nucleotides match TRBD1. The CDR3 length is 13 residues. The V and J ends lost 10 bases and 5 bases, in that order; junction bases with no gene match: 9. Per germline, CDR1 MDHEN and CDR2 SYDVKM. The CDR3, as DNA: TGTGCCATTTTACCAGGGGGCGGGGAGACCCAGTACTTC. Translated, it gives CAILPGGGETQYF.

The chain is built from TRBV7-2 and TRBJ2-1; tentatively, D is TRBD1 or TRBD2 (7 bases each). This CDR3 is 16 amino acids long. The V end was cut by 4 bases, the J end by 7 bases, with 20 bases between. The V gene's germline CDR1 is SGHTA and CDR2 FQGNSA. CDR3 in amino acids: CASSYGTTTGENEQFF. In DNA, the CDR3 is TGTGCCAGCAGCTATGGGACTACCACAGGGGAGAATGAGCAGTTCTTC.

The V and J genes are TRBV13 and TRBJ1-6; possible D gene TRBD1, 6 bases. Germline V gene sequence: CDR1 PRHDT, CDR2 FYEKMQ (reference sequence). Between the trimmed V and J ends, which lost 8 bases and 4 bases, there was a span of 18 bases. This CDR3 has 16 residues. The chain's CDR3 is CASQNRIGGYNSPLHF. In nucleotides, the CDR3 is TGTGCCAGCCAGAACAGGATAGGGGGATATAATTCACCCCTCCACTTT.

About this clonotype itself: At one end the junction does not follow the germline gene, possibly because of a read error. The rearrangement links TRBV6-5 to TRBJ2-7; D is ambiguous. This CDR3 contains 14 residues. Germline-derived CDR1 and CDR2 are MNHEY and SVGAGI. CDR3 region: CASREVGPGYKQYF. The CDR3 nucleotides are TGTGCCAGCAGGGAAGTAGGGCCGGGCTACAAGCAGTACTTC.

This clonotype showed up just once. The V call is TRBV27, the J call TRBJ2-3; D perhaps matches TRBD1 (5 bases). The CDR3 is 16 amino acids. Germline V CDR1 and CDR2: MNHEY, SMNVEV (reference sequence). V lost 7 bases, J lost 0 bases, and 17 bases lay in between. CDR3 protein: CASKLRGGTSTDTQYF. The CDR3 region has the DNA TGTGCCAGCAAACTAAGGGGCGGAACTAGCACAGATACGCAGTATTTT.

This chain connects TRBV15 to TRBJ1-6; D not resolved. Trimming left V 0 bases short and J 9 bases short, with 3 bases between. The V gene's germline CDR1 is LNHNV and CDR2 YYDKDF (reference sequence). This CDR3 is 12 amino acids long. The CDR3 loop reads CATSRDGSPLHF. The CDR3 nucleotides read TGTGCCACCAGCAGAGATGGTTCACCCCTCCACTTT.

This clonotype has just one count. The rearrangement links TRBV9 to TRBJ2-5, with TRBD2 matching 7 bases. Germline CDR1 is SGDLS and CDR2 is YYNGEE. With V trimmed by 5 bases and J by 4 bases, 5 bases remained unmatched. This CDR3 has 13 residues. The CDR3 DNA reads TGTGCCAGCAGTCGCGGGAGCCCAGAGACCCAGTACTTC. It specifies CASSRGSPETQYF.

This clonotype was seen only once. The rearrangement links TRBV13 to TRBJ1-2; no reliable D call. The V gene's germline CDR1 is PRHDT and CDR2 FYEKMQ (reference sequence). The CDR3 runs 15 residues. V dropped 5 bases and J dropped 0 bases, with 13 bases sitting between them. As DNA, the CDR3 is TGTGCCAGCAGCGGAAGGACGGAAGCTAACTATGGCTACACCTTC. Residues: CASSGRTEANYGYTF.

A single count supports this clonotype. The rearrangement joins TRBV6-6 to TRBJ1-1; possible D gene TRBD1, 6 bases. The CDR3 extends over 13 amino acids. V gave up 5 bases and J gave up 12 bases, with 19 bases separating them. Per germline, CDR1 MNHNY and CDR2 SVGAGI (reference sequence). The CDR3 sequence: CASSPQGKGKTFF. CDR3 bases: TGTGCCAGCAGTCCACAGGGTAAGGGAAAGACTTTCTTT.

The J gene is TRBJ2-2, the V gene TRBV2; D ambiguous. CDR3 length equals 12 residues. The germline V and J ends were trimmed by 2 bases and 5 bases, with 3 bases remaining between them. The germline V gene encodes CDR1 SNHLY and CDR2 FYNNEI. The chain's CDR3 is CASSEHTGELFF. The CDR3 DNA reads TGTGCCAGCAGTGAACATACCGGGGAGCTGTTTTTT. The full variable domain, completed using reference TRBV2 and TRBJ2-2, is EPEVTQTPSHQVTQMGQEVILRCVPISNHLYFYWYRQILGQKVEFLVSFYNNEISEKSEIFDDQFSVERPDGSNFTLKIRSTKLEDSAMYFCASSEHTGELFFGEGSRLTVL.

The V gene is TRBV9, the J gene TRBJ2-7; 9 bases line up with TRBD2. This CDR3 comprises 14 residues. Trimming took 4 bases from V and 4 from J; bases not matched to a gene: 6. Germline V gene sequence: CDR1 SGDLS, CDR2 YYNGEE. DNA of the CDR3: TGTGCCAGCAGCTTTCGGAGCGGGGGGTACGAGCAGTACTTC. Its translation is CASSFRSGGYEQYF.

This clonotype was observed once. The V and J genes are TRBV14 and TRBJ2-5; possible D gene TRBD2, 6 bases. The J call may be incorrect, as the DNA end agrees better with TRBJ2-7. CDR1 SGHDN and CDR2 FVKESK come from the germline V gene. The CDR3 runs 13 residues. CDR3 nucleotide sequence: TGTGCCAGCAGCCAAGTTGTGGGGGGCGAGCAGTACTTC. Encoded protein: CASSQVVGGEQYF.

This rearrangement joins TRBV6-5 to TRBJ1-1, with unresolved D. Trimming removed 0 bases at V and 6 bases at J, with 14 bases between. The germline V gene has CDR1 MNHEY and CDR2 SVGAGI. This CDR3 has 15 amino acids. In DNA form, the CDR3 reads TGTGCCAGCAGTTACTCGATATCAGCCGTCTCTGAAGCTTTCTTT. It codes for CASSYSISAVSEAFF.

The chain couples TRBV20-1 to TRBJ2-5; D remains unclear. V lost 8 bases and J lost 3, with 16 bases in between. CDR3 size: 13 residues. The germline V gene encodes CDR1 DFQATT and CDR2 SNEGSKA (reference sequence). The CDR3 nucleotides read TGCAGTTACACACCTCTGGGGAAAGAGACCCAGTACTTC. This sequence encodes CSYTPLGKETQYF.

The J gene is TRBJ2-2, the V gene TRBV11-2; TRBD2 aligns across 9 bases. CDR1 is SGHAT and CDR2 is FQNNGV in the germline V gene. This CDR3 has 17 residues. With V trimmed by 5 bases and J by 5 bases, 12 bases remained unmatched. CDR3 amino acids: CASSPRGRTSGTGELFF. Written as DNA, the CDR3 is TGTGCCAGCAGCCCCCGCGGCCGTACTAGCGGGACCGGGGAGCTGTTTTTT. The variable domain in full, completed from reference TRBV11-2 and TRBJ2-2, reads EAGVAQSPRYKIIEKRQSVAFWCNPISGHATLYWYQQILGQGPKLLIQFQNNGVVDDSQLPKDRFSAERLKGVDSTLKIQPAKLEDSAVYLCASSPRGRTSGTGELFFGEGSRLTVL.

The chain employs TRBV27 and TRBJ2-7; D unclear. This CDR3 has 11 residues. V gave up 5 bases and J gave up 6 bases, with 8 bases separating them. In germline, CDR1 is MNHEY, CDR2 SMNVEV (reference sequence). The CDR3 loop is CASSDLIEQYF. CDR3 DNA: TGTGCCAGCAGTGACCTCATCGAGCAGTACTTC.

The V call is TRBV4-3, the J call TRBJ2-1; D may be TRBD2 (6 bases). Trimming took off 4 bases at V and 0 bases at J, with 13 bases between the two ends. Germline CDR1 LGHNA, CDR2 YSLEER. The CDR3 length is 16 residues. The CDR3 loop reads CASSPRPRDSYNEQFF. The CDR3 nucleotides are TGCGCCAGCAGCCCCCGCCCGCGGGACTCCTACAATGAGCAGTTCTTC.

The CDR3 sequence is CASSLFGGSPKRTDTQYF. CDR3 in DNA: TGCGCCAGCAGCTTGTTTGGCGGGAGCCCCAAGCGCACAGATACGCAGTATTTT. V gene TRBV5-1 combines with J gene TRBJ2-3; 7 bases agree with TRBD2. The V and J ends lost 1 base and 1 base, in that order; junction bases with no gene match: 12. The germline V gene has CDR1 SGHRS and CDR2 YFSETQ. The CDR3 covers 18 residues.

The chain's CDR3 is CASSQTDRGHEQYF. The CDR3 bases are TGTGCCAGCAGCCAAACGGACAGGGGACACGAGCAGTACTTC. This chain connects TRBV3-1 to TRBJ2-7; 9 bases agree with TRBD1. The CDR3 has 14 residues. V shed 2 bases, J shed 5 bases, and the junction held 4 bases outside the gene matches. The germline V gene encodes CDR1 LGHDT and CDR2 YNNKEL (reference sequence).